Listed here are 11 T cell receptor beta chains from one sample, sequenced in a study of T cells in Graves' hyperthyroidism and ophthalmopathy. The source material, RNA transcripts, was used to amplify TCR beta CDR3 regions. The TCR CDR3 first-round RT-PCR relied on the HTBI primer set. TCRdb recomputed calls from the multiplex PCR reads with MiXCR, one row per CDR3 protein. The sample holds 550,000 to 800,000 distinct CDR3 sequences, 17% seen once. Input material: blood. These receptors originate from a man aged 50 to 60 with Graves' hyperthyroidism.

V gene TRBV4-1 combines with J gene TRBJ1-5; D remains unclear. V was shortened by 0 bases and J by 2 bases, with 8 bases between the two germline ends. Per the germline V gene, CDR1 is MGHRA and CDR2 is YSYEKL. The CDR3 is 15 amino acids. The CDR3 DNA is TGCGCCAGCAGCCAAGATTCGCCGGGCAATCAGCCCCAGCATTTT. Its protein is CASSQDSPGNQPQHF.

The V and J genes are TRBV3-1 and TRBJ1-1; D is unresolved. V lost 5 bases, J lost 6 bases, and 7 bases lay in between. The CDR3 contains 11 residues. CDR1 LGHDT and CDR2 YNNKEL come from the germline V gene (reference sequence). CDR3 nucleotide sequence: TGTGCCAGCAGCGAGGACGCTGAAGCTTTCTTT. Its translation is CASSEDAEAFF.

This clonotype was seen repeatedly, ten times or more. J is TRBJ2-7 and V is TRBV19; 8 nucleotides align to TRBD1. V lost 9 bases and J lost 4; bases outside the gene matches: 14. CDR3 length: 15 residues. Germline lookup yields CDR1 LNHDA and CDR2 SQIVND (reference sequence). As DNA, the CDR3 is TGTGCCAGCGACTCGAATCGACAGGGGATTTACGAGCAGTACTTC. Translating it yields CASDSNRQGIYEQYF.

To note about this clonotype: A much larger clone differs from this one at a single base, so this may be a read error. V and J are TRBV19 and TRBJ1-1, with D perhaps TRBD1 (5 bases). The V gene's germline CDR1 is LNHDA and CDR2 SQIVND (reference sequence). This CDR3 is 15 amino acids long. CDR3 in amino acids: CAGSGPGPVNTEAFF. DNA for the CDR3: TGTGCCGGTAGTGGCCCGGGGCCAGTAAACACTGAAGCTTTCTTT. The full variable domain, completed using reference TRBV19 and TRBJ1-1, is DGGITQSPKYLFRKEGQNVTLSCEQNLNHDAMYWYRQDPGQGLRLIYYSQIVNDFQKGDIAEGYSVSREKKESFPLTVTSAQKNPTAFYLCAGSGPGPVNTEAFFGQGTRLTVV.

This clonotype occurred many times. CDR3 amino acids: CASSATPGVAGGLYEQYF. As DNA, the CDR3 is TGTGCCAGCAGTGCAACCCCCGGGGTAGCGGGAGGTCTCTACGAGCAGTACTTC. This chain joins TRBV28 and TRBJ2-7; 10 bases are a match to TRBD2. After removal of 5 bases from V and 3 bases from J, the junction contained 16 bases not matched to a gene. The V gene's germline CDR1 is MDHEN and CDR2 SYDVKM. This CDR3 is built from 18 residues.

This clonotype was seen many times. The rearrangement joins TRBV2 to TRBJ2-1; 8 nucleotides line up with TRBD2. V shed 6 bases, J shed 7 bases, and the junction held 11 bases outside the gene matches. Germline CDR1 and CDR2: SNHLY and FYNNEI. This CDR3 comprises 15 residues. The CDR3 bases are TGTGCCAGCAGCATCCGGGGGACTAGTAGGAATGAGCAGTTCTTC. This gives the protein CASSIRGTSRNEQFF.

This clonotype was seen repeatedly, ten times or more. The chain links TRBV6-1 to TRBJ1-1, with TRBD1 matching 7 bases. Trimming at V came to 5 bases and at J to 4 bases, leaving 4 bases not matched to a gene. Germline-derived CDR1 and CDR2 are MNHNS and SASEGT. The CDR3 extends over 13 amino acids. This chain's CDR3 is CASSSTGVTEAFF. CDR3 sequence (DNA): TGTGCCAGCAGTTCAACAGGGGTCACTGAAGCTTTCTTT.

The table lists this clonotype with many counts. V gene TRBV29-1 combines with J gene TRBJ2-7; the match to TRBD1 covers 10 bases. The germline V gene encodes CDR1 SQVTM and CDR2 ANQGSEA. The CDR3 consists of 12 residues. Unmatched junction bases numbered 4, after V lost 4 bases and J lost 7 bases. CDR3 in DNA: TGCAGCGTTGGAGACAGGGGGCTTGAGCAGTACTTC. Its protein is CSVGDRGLEQYF.

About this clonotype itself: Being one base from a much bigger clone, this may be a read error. CDR3 loop: CSASRLAVSYNEQLF. The DNA for the CDR3 is TGCAGTGCTTCCCGACTAGCGGTCTCCTACAATGAGCAGCTCTTC. The chain combines TRBV20-1 with TRBJ2-1, with 9 bases aligning to TRBD2. Germline lookup yields CDR1 DFQATT and CDR2 SNEGSKA (reference sequence). The CDR3 has 15 residues.

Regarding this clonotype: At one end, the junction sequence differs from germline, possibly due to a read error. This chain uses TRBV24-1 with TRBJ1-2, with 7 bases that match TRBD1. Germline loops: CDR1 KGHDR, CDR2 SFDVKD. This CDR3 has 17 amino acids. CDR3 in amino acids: CATSDLQGTVRTMGYSF. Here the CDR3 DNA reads TGTGCCACCAGTGATTTGCAAGGGACAGTAAGAACTATGGGCTACTCCTTC.

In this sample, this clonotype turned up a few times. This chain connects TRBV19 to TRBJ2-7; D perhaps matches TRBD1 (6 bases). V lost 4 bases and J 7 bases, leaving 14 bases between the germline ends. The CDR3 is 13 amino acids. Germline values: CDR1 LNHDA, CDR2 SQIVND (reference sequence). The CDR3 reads CASSTRPGTEQYF. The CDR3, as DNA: TGTGCCAGTAGTACCCGCCCCGGGACAGAGCAGTACTTC.